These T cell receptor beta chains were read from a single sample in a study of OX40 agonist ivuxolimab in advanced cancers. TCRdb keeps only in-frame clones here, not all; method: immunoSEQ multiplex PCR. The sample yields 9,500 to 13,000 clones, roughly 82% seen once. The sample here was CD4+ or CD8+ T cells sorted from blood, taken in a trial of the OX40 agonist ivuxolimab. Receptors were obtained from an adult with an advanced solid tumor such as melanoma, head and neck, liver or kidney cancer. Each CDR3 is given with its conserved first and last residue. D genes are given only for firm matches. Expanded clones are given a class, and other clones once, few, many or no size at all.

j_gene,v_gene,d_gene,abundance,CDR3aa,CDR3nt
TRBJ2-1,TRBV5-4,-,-,CASSIGTAEQFF,TGTGCCAGCAGCATCGGGACGGCTGAGCAGTTCTTC
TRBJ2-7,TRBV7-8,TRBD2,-,CASSPPGLAGYLEYF,TGTGCCAGCAGCCCGCCGGGACTAGCGGGATATCTGGAGTACTTC
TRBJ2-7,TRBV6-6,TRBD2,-,CASSWWEGFEQYF,TGTGCCAGCAGTTGGTGGGAGGGATTCGAGCAGTACTTC
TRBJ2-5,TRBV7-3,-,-,CASSPGTSETQYF,TGTGCCAGCAGCCCTGGGACCTCCGAGACCCAGTACTTC
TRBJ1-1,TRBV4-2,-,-,CASSQQVSNTEAFF,TGTGCCAGCAGCCAACAGGTTTCGAACACTGAAGCTTTCTTT
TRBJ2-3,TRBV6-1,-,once,CASSEDQGLGGTDTQYF,TGTGCCAGCAGTGAAGACCAAGGGTTAGGGGGAACAGATACGCAGTATTTT
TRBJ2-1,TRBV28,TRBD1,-,CASSFRQGGGNEQFF,TGTGCCAGCAGTTTTAGACAGGGGGGGGGAAATGAGCAGTTCTTC
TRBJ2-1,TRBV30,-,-,CAWRDRSSYNEQFF,TGTGCCTGGAGGGACCGGAGCTCCTACAATGAGCAGTTCTTC
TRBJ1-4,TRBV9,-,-,CASSVGGATNEKLFF,TGTGCCAGCAGCGTGGGTGGGGCGACTAATGAAAAACTGTTTTTT
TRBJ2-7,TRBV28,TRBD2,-,CASSLVRGGTTYEQYF,TGTGCCAGCAGCCTCGTCCGGGGCGGGACTACCTACGAGCAGTACTTC
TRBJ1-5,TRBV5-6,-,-,CASSLGPWNQPQHF,TGTGCCAGCAGCCTAGGGCCATGGAATCAGCCCCAGCATTTT
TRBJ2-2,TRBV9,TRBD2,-,CASSSRLAGGTGELFF,TGTGCCAGCAGCTCCCGACTAGCGGGGGGCACCGGGGAGCTGTTTTTT
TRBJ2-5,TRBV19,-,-,CASIPGLRKETQYF,TGTGCCAGTATTCCAGGGCTTCGTAAAGAGACCCAGTACTTC
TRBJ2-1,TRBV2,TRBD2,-,CASTSGPLSYNEQFF,TGTGCCAGCACTAGCGGGCCCCTCTCCTACAATGAGCAGTTCTTC
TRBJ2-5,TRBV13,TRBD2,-,CASSPPGGVRETQYF,TGTGCCAGCAGCCCCCCGGGGGGAGTGAGAGAGACCCAGTACTTC
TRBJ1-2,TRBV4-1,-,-,CASSQETDYGYTF,TGCGCCAGCAGCCAAGAAACAGACTATGGCTACACCTTC
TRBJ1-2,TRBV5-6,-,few,CASSFSLEYTF,TGTGCCAGCAGCTTTTCTCTTGAGTACACCTTC
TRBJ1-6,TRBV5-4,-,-,CASRDGLGTASPLHF,TGTGCCAGCAGGGACGGGCTGGGAACAGCTTCACCCCTCCACTTT
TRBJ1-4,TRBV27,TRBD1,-,CASRMTGLTNEKLFF,TGTGCCAGCCGAATGACAGGGCTAACTAATGAAAAACTGTTTTTT
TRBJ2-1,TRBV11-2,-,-,CASSTIAARKQFF,TGTGCCAGCAGCACGATAGCCGCGCGTAAGCAGTTCTTC
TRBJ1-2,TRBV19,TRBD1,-,CASKGAGGVNYGYTF,TGTGCCAGTAAAGGGGCAGGGGGCGTTAACTATGGCTACACCTTC
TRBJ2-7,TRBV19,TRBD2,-,CASSSLAGDYEQYF,TGTGCCAGTAGTTCATTAGCGGGAGACTACGAGCAGTACTTC
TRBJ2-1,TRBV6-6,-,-,CASSYSVARSYNEQFF,TGTGCCAGCAGTTACTCTGTAGCGCGCTCCTACAATGAGCAGTTCTTC